Listed here are 3 T cell receptor beta chains from one sample, sequenced in a study of T cell repertoires in cytomegalovirus infection. These TCRs' antigens remain unknown. One entry per CDR3 protein, called by TCRdb with MiXCR from the reads. The sample has more than 50,000 distinct CDR3 sequences, about 30% seen once; the top ten hold around 70%. Sequencing was performed on PBMCs, sequenced either directly or after in vitro stimulation (not recorded which). The receptors were sampled from a human donor in good health (CMV status not recorded). Some clones in this sample may be carry-over from other donors' samples.

The table lists this clonotype with many counts. V and J are TRBV7-2 and TRBJ2-7; D possibly uses TRBD1 or TRBD2 (5 bases each). V was cut by 4 bases and J by 0 bases, with 13 bases left in between. The CDR3 covers 15 residues. CDR1 SGHTA and CDR2 FQGNSA come from the germline V gene. The CDR3 bases are TGTGCCAGCAGCTACTTTGGGGGTAGCTCCTACGAGCAGTACTTC. Protein sequence: CASSYFGGSSYEQYF.

The chain carries TRBV20-1 and TRBJ1-5, with D possibly TRBD1 on 6 matching bases. Germline assignment: CDR1 DFQATT and CDR2 SNEGSKA (reference sequence). CDR3 length: 13 residues. Trimming took off 6 bases at V and 2 bases at J, with 11 bases between the two ends. For the CDR3, the DNA is TGCAGTGCAAGGGACACCGGCAATCAGCCCCAGCATTTT. It is translated as CSARDTGNQPQHF.

A few counts support this clonotype. This rearrangement joins TRBV7-2 to TRBJ2-7, with D perhaps being TRBD1 or TRBD2 (6 bases each). The CDR3 consists of 15 residues. V lost 2 bases, J lost 4 bases, and 15 bases lay in between. The germline V gene has CDR1 SGHTA and CDR2 FQGNSA. The CDR3 nucleotides are TGTGCCAGCAGCTTAAAATGGGGGGCTCAATACGAGCAGTACTTC. Amino acid sequence: CASSLKWGAQYEQYF.